The 21 T cell receptor beta chains below come from one sample, sequenced in a study of cytomegalovirus exposure and HLA in healthy donors. Primers: 60 Vbeta forward and 13 Jbeta reverse. Sequenced by immunoSEQ multiplex PCR; TCRdb stores in-frame clones only, minus some. The sample lists over 80,000 clones; about 78% were seen once. Source material: PBMCs. The receptors here all came from a woman in her thirties or forties in good health and CMV-seronegative.

This clone has more than one count but fewer than ten. This chain joins TRBV11-2 and TRBJ2-1; D unresolved. CDR1 SGHAT and CDR2 FQNNGV come from the germline V gene. The length of the CDR3 is 15 residues. Between the trimmed V and J ends, which lost 2 bases and 0 bases, there was a span of 8 bases. The CDR3 DNA reads TGTGCCAGCAGCTTATCAGCGAGCTCCTACAATGAGCAGTTCTTC. Its translation is CASSLSASSYNEQFF.

The J gene is TRBJ1-5, the V gene TRBV6-6, with a tentative D call TRBD1 (5 bases). Germline loops: CDR1 MNHNY, CDR2 SVGAGI (reference sequence). This CDR3 region has 15 residues. Between the trimmed V and J ends, which lost 5 bases and 3 bases, there was a span of 14 bases. The CDR3 here is CASSPSWGHNQPQHF. DNA for the CDR3: TGTGCCAGCAGTCCTTCTTGGGGCCACAATCAGCCCCAGCATTTT.

Judged by abundance, this clone is medium-sized (0.01 to 0.1%). The chain's CDR3 is CASRQGAYEQYF. In nucleotides, the CDR3 is TGTGCCAGCAGGCAGGGGGCCTACGAGCAGTACTTC. The rearrangement links TRBV7-9 to TRBJ2-7; 7 bases align to TRBD1. Germline-derived CDR1 and CDR2 are SEHNR and FQNEAQ (reference sequence). Trimming at V came to 6 bases and at J to 2 bases, leaving 1 base not matched to a gene. This CDR3 has 12 amino acids.

The chain uses TRBV28 and TRBJ2-2; no clear D gene. Trimming left V 3 bases short and J 6 bases short, with 8 bases between. CDR1 is MDHEN and CDR2 is SYDVKM in the germline V gene. This CDR3 region has 13 residues. Here the CDR3 reads CASSLEWAGELFF. CDR3 DNA sequence: TGTGCCAGCAGTTTGGAGTGGGCCGGGGAGCTGTTTTTT.

The table lists this clone with a count of one. The chain is built from TRBV2 and TRBJ2-5; TRBD1 aligns across 8 bases. The CDR3 spans 15 residues. Per germline, CDR1 SNHLY and CDR2 FYNNEI. J lost 4 bases, V lost 1 base, and 5 bases had no gene match. CDR3 in amino acids: CASSEGQGLLETQYF. In nucleotides, the CDR3 is TGTGCCAGCAGTGAAGGACAGGGGTTGTTAGAGACCCAGTACTTC.

The genes are TRBV5-1 and TRBJ2-1; D ambiguous. In germline, CDR1 is SGHRS, CDR2 YFSETQ. Between the trimmed V and J ends, which lost 2 bases and 11 bases, there was a span of 11 bases. The CDR3 totals 12 residues. The CDR3 DNA reads as TGCGCCAGCAGCTTTCAATCCTCTAAGCAGTTCTTC. It encodes CASSFQSSKQFF.

This chain joins TRBV27 and TRBJ2-3; no definite D call. CDR3 length: 12 residues. The V end was cut by 6 bases, the J end by 2 bases, with 6 bases between. Germline CDR1 and CDR2: MNHEY and SMNVEV (reference sequence). CDR3 coding DNA: TGTGCCAGCAGCCAGTACACAGATACGCAGTATTTT. Its translation: CASSQYTDTQYF.

A remark on this clone: The junction departs from germline at one end; a sequencing error may be responsible. CDR3 in amino acids: CASSPLQGNSEAFF. The CDR3 nucleotides are TGTGCCAGCAGCCCACTACAGGGGAACTCTGAAGCTTTCTTT. The gene calls are TRBV11-2 and TRBJ1-1; 7 bases match TRBD1. Germline CDR1 reads SGHAT; CDR2 reads FQNNGV. The CDR3 has 14 residues.

The rearrangement uses TRBV30 and TRBJ2-3, with 9 bases fitting TRBD2. CDR3 length: 17 residues. The V and J ends lost 1 base and 2 bases, in that order; junction bases with no gene match: 10. In germline, CDR1 is GTSNPN, CDR2 SVGIG (reference sequence). The CDR3 nucleotides read TGTGCCTGGAGTGCTAGATTTAGCGGGAGACACACAGATACGCAGTATTTT. Translated, it gives CAWSARFSGRHTDTQYF.

The chain recombines TRBV28 with TRBJ2-4; maybe TRBD1 (6 bases). The CDR3 is made up of 15 amino acids. Germline V gives CDR1 MDHEN, CDR2 SYDVKM. V was cut by 3 bases and J by 2 bases, with 11 bases left in between. CDR3 bases: TGTGCCAGCAGTTTTTCCGGACAGACCAAAAACATTCAGTACTTC. The encoded protein is CASSFSGQTKNIQYF.

The chain combines TRBV5-1 with TRBJ2-7; 8 bases are a match to TRBD1. This CDR3 has 17 amino acids. Germline CDR1 reads SGHRS; CDR2 reads YFSETQ. V trimming: 0 bases; J trimming: 3 bases; junction bases outside the gene matches: 11. CDR3 region: CASSLGQRGQVFYEQYF. The CDR3 DNA is TGCGCCAGCAGCTTGGGGCAAAGGGGACAGGTATTCTACGAGCAGTACTTC.

The chain recombines TRBV30 with TRBJ1-2; TRBD1 aligns across 7 bases. With 4 bases clipped from V and 7 bases from J, the junction kept 3 bases outside the gene matches. The CDR3 sequence is 11 residues long. Germline assignment: CDR1 GTSNPN and CDR2 SVGIG (reference sequence). The chain's CDR3 is CAWKHRGGYTF. CDR3 DNA sequence: TGTGCCTGGAAACACAGGGGTGGCTACACCTTC.

This chain connects TRBV5-1 to TRBJ1-1; D gene unclear. Germline lookup yields CDR1 SGHRS and CDR2 YFSETQ. The CDR3 length is 13 residues. Trimming left V 2 bases short and J 3 bases short, with 8 bases between. The CDR3 DNA reads TGCGCCAGCAGCTTCCGACTGGACACTGAAGCTTTCTTT. Translation gives CASSFRLDTEAFF.

The chain combines TRBV19 with TRBJ1-1, with 9 bases fitting TRBD1. There are 15 residues in the CDR3. Losses at the gene ends were 7 bases for V and 4 bases for J; bases not matched to a gene: 10. Germline CDR1 LNHDA, CDR2 SQIVND (reference sequence). DNA for the CDR3: TGTGCCAGTAAAGTTTCGGACAGGGGATCCACTGAAGCTTTCTTT. Translating it yields CASKVSDRGSTEAFF.

The rearrangement uses TRBV28 and TRBJ2-1; 7 positions agree with TRBD2. With 1 base clipped from V and 3 bases from J, the junction kept 6 bases outside the gene matches. This CDR3 has 16 amino acids. Per the germline V gene, CDR1 is MDHEN and CDR2 is SYDVKM. CDR3 coding DNA: TGTGCCAGCAGTTTATTGGTTCGGACTAGCTACAATGAGCAGTTCTTC. This gives the protein CASSLLVRTSYNEQFF.

The rearrangement links TRBV6-5 to TRBJ1-5, with D tentatively TRBD1 (6 bases). Trimming took off 8 bases at V and 2 bases at J, with 10 bases between the two ends. The CDR3 runs 13 residues. The germline gives CDR1 MNHEY, CDR2 SVGAGI. CDR3 in DNA: TGTGCCAGCCAGGCAGGGGGCAATCAGCCCCAGCATTTT. This codes for CASQAGGNQPQHF.

The chain links TRBV5-1 to TRBJ2-1, with 8 positions matching TRBD1. Trimming removed 0 bases from V and 5 bases from J; junction bases left unmatched: 4. Germline V lookup: CDR1 SGHRS, CDR2 YFSETQ. The CDR3 runs 15 residues. CDR3 amino acids: CASSLDRGSNNEQFF. The CDR3, as DNA: TGCGCCAGCAGCTTGGACAGGGGGTCTAACAATGAGCAGTTCTTC.

The chain employs TRBV27 and TRBJ2-2; TRBD1 is a possible D gene (5 bases). This CDR3 is 14 amino acids long. V was pared by 3 bases and J by 6 bases, with 11 bases between. The V gene's germline CDR1 is MNHEY and CDR2 SMNVEV (reference sequence). The CDR3 is CASSFYRSAGELFF. The CDR3, as DNA: TGTGCCAGCAGTTTCTACAGGTCCGCCGGGGAGCTGTTTTTT.

This chain joins TRBV4-1 and TRBJ2-2, with a tentative D call TRBD2 (6 bases). The CDR3 extends over 14 amino acids. Trimming removed 1 base from V and 6 bases from J, with 9 bases in between. Germline CDR1 is MGHRA and CDR2 is YSYEKL. CDR3 sequence: CASSQGGEAGELFF. Here the CDR3 DNA reads TGCGCCAGCAGCCAAGGGGGGGAGGCCGGGGAGCTGTTTTTT.

The chain couples TRBV13 to TRBJ2-2; a possible D gene is TRBD2 (6 bases). From germline, CDR1 is PRHDT and CDR2 FYEKMQ (reference sequence). The germline V and J ends were trimmed by 7 bases and 6 bases, with 9 bases remaining between them. The CDR3 length is 12 residues. The DNA of the CDR3 is TGTGCCAGCAACTCGGGAGCCGGGGAGCTGTTTTTT. It translates to CASNSGAGELFF.

This chain connects TRBV27 to TRBJ2-7; D may be TRBD2 (5 bases). Germline CDR1 and CDR2: MNHEY and SMNVEV (reference sequence). Trimming cost V 2 bases and J 6 bases, with 11 bases left between them. This CDR3 has 13 amino acids. CDR3 amino acids: CASSLRGSSEQYF. The DNA for the CDR3 is TGTGCCAGCAGTTTACGGGGATCAAGCGAGCAGTACTTC.